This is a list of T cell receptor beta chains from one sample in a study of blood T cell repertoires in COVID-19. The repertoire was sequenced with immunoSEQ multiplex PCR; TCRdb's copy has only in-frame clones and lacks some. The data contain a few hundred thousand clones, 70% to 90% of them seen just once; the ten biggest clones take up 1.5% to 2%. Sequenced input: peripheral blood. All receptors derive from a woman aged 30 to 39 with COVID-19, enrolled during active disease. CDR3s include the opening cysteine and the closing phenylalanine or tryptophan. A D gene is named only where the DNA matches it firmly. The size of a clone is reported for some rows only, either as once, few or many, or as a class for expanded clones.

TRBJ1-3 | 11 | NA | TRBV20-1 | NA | CSATNGNTIYF | TGCAGTGCTACCAATGGAAACACCATATATTTT
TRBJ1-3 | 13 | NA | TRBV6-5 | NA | CASRDFAGNTIYF | TGTGCCAGCAGGGACTTCGCTGGAAACACCATATATTTT
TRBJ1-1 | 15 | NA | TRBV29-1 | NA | CSVSSYRARNTEAFF | TGCAGCGTTTCCTCCTACAGGGCCCGCAACACTGAAGCTTTCTTT
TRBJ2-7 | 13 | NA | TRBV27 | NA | CASSFLAAYEQYF | NA
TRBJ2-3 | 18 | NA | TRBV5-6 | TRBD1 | CASSETGDANLDTDTQYF | TGTGCCAGCAGCGAGACAGGGGACGCAAATCTAGACACAGATACGCAGTATTTT
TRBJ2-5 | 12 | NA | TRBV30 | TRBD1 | CASGQVGETQYF | TGTGCCTCCGGACAGGTCGGAGAGACCCAGTACTTC
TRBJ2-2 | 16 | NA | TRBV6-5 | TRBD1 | CASSYARQGWGGELFF | TGTGCCAGCAGTTACGCAAGACAGGGGTGGGGCGGGGAGCTGTTTTTT
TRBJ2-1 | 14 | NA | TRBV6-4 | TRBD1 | CASRKDRGHNEQFF | TGTGCCAGCAGGAAGGACAGGGGGCACAATGAGCAGTTCTTC
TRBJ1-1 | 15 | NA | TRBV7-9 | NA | CASSLGRQVRTEAFF | TGTGCCAGCAGCTTAGGGCGCCAAGTGAGGACTGAAGCTTTCTTT
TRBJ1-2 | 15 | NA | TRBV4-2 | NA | CASSVARGANYGYTF | TGTGCCAGCAGCGTGGCAAGGGGCGCTAACTATGGCTACACCTTC
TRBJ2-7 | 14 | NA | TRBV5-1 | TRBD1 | CASSSSSGQSEQYF | TGCGCCAGCAGCTCGTCCTCGGGACAGAGCGAGCAGTACTTC
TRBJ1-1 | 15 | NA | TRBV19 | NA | CASSIPGIQNTEAFF | TGTGCCAGTAGTATACCAGGGATTCAGAACACTGAAGCTTTCTTT
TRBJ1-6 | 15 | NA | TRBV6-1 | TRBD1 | CASSEKGQGNSPLHF | TGTGCCAGCAGTGAGAAGGGACAGGGAAATTCACCCCTCCACTTT
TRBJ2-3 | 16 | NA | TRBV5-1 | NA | CASSLFGRGSTDTQYF | TGCGCCAGCAGCTTGTTCGGGCGGGGTAGCACAGATACGCAGTATTTT
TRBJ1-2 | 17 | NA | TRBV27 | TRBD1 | CASSLIGPDRGLYGYTF | TGTGCCAGCAGTTTAATCGGGCCGGACAGGGGGCTCTATGGCTACACCTTC
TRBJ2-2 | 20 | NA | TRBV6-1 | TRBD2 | CASSAALGLAGGENTGELFF | TGTGCCAGCAGTGCCGCGTTGGGACTAGCGGGGGGGGAGAACACCGGGGAGCTGTTTTTT
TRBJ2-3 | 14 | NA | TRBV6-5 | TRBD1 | CASRVGQSTDTQYF | TGTGCCAGCAGAGTGGGACAGAGCACAGATACGCAGTATTTT
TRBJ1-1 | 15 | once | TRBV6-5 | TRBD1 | CASSYGQGADTEAFF | TGTGCCAGCAGTTACGGGCAGGGGGCAGACACTGAAGCTTTCTTT
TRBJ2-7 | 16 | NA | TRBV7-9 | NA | CASSPDVGLGRYEQYF | TGTGCCAGCAGCCCTGACGTGGGGCTAGGTAGATACGAGCAGTACTTC
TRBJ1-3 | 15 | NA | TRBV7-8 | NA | CASSSPSTSGNTIYF | TGTGCCAGCAGCTCGCCGTCTACCTCTGGAAACACCATATATTTT
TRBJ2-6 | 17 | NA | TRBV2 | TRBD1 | CASRERTGYVRANVLTF | TGTGCCAGCAGGGAGAGGACAGGATACGTTAGGGCCAACGTCCTGACTTTC
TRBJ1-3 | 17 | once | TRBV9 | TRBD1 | CASSGRDRVGSGNTIYF | TGTGCCAGCAGCGGCCGGGACAGGGTCGGCTCTGGAAACACCATATATTTT
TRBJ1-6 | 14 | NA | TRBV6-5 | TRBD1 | CASKGTGDNSPLHF | TGTGCCAGCAAGGGGACAGGCGATAATTCACCCCTCCACTTT
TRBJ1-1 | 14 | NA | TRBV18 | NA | CATTGGPMNTEAFF | TGTGCCACCACGGGGGGGCCAATGAACACTGAAGCTTTCTTT
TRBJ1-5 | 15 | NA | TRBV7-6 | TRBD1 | CASSPDGTGNQPQHF | TGTGCCAGCAGCCCCGATGGGACAGGCAATCAGCCCCAGCATTTT
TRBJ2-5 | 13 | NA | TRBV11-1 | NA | CASSSGLIETQYF | TGTGCCAGCAGCTCTGGACTTATAGAGACCCAGTACTTC
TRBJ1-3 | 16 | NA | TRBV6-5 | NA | CASSYETASSGNTIYF | TGTGCCAGCAGTTACGAGACAGCGAGCTCTGGAAACACCATATATTTT
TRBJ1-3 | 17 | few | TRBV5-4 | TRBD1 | CASSNSQGGRSGNTIYF | TGTGCCAGCAGCAACTCACAGGGGGGACGCTCTGGAAACACCATATATTTT
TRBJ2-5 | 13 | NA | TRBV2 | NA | CASSEQRRETQYF | TGTGCCAGCAGTGAACAGAGGCGGGAGACCCAGTACTTC
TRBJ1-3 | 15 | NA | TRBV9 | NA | CASSEAGLSGNTIYF | TGTGCCAGCAGCGAGGCAGGACTCTCTGGAAACACCATATATTTT
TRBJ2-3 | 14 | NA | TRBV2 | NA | CASSYGQSTDTQYF | TGTGCCAGCAGCTATGGGCAAAGCACAGATACGCAGTATTTT
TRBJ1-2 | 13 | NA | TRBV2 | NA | CASSEGGSYGYTF | TGTGCCAGCAGTGAGGGGGGGTCCTATGGCTACACCTTC
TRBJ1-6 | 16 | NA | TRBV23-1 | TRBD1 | CASSPDDRGYNSPLHF | TGCGCCAGCAGTCCAGACGACAGGGGGTATAATTCACCCCTCCACTTT
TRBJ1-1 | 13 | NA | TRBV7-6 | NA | CASSYTPNTEAFF | TGTGCCAGCAGCTATACACCGAACACTGAAGCTTTCTTT
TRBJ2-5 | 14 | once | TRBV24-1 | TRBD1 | CATSDPRGLETQYF | TGTGCCACCAGTGACCCCAGGGGGCTTGAGACCCAGTACTTC
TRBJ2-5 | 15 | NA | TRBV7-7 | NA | CASSSKGPGPETQYF | TGTGCTAGCAGCTCCAAGGGGCCAGGGCCAGAGACCCAGTACTTC
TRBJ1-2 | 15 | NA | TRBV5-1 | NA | CASSLKEGFNYGYTF | TGCGCCAGCAGCTTGAAGGAGGGGTTTAACTATGGCTACACCTTC
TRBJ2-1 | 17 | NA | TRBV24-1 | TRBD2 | CATSGGGPISSYNEQFF | TGTGCCACCAGTGGCGGGGGTCCTATCAGCTCCTACAATGAGCAGTTCTTC
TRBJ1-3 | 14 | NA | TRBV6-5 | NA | CASGRGGMKNTIYF | TGTGCCAGCGGCCGGGGAGGGATGAAAAACACCATATATTTT